This T cell receptor beta chain is from a study of T-cell reconstitution after alpha-beta-depleted transplantation in children. In its sample, this clonotype was seen many times. The TCRbeta library incorporated unique molecular identifiers. TCRdb used MiXCR to reprocess the PCR reads, holding one entry per CDR3 protein. Of some 350,000 distinct CDR3 sequences in the sample, 10% were seen once. This CDR3 has 14 amino acids. Germline-derived CDR1 and CDR2 are LGHDT and YNNKEL (reference sequence). V lost 4 bases, J lost 5 bases, and 2 bases stayed unmatched. The chain has TRBV3-1 and TRBJ2-5; 12 bases are a match to TRBD2. The sample in question was PBMCs from the stem cell graft donor, obtained from the stem cell graft. This receptor was obtained from a human donor who donated a stem cell graft to a child with acute lymphoblastic leukemia. The CDR3 spells CASSPTSGGETQYF. The CDR3 DNA follows: TGTGCCAGCAGCCCGACTAGCGGGGGTGAGACCCAGTACTTC.